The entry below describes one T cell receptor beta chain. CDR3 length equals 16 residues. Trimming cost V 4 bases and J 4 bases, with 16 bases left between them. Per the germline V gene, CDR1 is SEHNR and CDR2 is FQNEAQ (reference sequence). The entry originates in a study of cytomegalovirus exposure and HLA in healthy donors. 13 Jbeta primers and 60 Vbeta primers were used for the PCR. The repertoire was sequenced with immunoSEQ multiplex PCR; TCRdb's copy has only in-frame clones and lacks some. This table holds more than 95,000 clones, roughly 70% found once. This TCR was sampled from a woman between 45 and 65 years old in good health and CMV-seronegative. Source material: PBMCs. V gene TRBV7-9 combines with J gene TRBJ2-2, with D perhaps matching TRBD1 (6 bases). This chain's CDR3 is CASSYDGDTPTGELFF. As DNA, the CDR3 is TGTGCCAGCAGCTACGATGGGGACACCCCCACCGGGGAGCTGTTTTTT.